This entry describes one TCR beta chain. The sample is drawn from a study of blood T cell repertoires in COVID-19. Overall study: The samples span acute and convalescent COVID-19 from the United States, Italy and Spain. From T cells, B-cell-depleted T cells, or PBMCs came the material, which was cDNA or gDNA.

Original processing notes: For nucleated cells, counts were estimated from reference gene primer amplification. Profiled with immunoSEQ multiplex PCR; TCRdb holds only in-frame clones, not every one. The DNA was the basis for D and trimming; V, J and clone size are from that table. The sample yields 190,000 or so clones, around nine tenths seen once. This receptor was identified in a woman aged 18-29 years who had recovered from COVID-19. The material sequenced was peripheral blood.

The CDR3 sequence: CASSNSLLSGSVRETQYF. The DNA for the CDR3 is TGTGCCAGTAGTAACTCCCTTTTAAGCGGGAGTGTGAGGGAGACCCAGTACTTC. The rearrangement links TRBV19 to TRBJ2-5; the match to TRBD2 covers 8 bases. Germline CDR1 is LNHDA and CDR2 is SQIVND (reference sequence). With V trimmed by 4 bases and J by 5 bases, 18 bases remained unmatched. This CDR3 region has 18 residues.